The 17 T cell receptor beta chains given below trace back to one sample, sequenced in a study of CXCR3-negative and CXCR3-positive naive CD8 T cells. The TRB cDNA libraries were prepared by 5' RACE with UMI labels. TCRdb processed the 5' RACE reads again and assigns one entry to each CDR3 protein, with no DNA. Its table lists 6,700 or so distinct CDR3 sequences. The sequencing input was naive CXCR3- CD8+ T cells from blood. Subset of the sample: CD45RO-CCR7+CD27+CD95- naive CD8+ T cells lacking CXCR3 (TNR3-). Receptors originate from a human donor in good health. Some clones in this sample may be carry-over from other donors' samples.

Considering frequency, this clonotype is medium-sized (0.01 to 0.1%). This rearrangement joins TRBV29-1 to TRBJ2-7; TCRdb picks TRBD1, but there is no DNA to check that call. CDR1 and CDR2 (germline): SQVTM, ANQGSEA. This CDR3 is 11 amino acids long. CDR3 sequence: CSVWTGSEQYF.

The rearrangement joins TRBV29-1 to TRBJ1-2. Germline CDR1 and CDR2: SQVTM and ANQGSEA. The CDR3 has 12 amino acids. The CDR3 is CSVERDDYGYTF. Looking up the rest from reference TRBV29-1 and TRBJ1-2 gives the full variable domain: SAVISQKPSRDICQRGTSLTIQCQVDSQVTMMFWYRQQPGQSLTLIATANQGSEATYESGFVIDKFPISRPNLTFSTLTVSNMSPEDSSIYLCSVERDDYGYTFGSGTRLTVV.

Measured by frequency, this clonotype is medium-sized. The chain's CDR3 is CASSGFGNEQFF. This chain uses TRBV5-6 with TRBJ2-1. This CDR3 contains 12 residues. Germline CDR1 SGHDT, CDR2 YYEEEE.

The chain joins TRBV3-1 to TRBJ2-3; checking the TCRdb D call of TRBD2 is not possible without DNA. CDR1 is LGHDT, CDR2 YNNKEL, per germline (reference sequence). The CDR3 spans 16 residues. CDR3 residues: CASSQGQTGGSQTQYF.

CDR3 amino acids: CASSSPGQSNIQYF. The J gene is TRBJ2-4, the V gene TRBV12-3 or TRBV12-4; lacking DNA, the TRBD1 call made by TCRdb goes unchecked. The CDR3 is made up of 14 amino acids.

The genes are TRBV6-6 and TRBJ1-1; lacking DNA, the TRBD1 call made by TCRdb goes unchecked. The CDR3 is made up of 15 amino acids. Germline CDR1 and CDR2: MNHNY and SVGAGI (reference sequence). The CDR3 loop is CASSYSKGAGTEAFF.

The chain has TRBV6-5 and TRBJ2-1; the TRBD1 assignment by TCRdb is unverifiable without DNA. Germline V gives CDR1 MNHEY, CDR2 SVGAGI. The CDR3 is 15 residues long. CDR3 in amino acids: CASSLGQPTYNEQFF.

This clonotype is called medium-sized based on its frequency. The chain combines TRBV7-3 with TRBJ2-7; TCRdb returns TRBD2, unconfirmable since there is no DNA. The CDR3 loop spans 13 amino acids. Germline CDR1 and CDR2: SGHTA and FQGTGA. CDR3 sequence reads: CASSLGLAYEQYF.

The V gene is TRBV29-1, the J gene TRBJ2-1; TCRdb outputs TRBD2, but without DNA this stays unchecked. Germline V gene sequence: CDR1 SQVTM, CDR2 ANQGSEA. This CDR3 spans 16 amino acids. CDR3 loop: CSVLGLAGGNHNEQFF.

The V gene is TRBV4-1, the J gene TRBJ2-1; the D gene TCRdb calls, TRBD2, cannot be checked with no DNA. Germline CDR1 is MGHRA and CDR2 is YSYEKL. CDR3 length equals 17 residues. The CDR3 here is CASSHIPGLAGDNEQFF.

The rearrangement links TRBV28 to TRBJ2-7. The CDR3 contains 12 residues. Germline-derived CDR1 and CDR2 are MDHEN and SYDVKM. Here the CDR3 reads CASSYSSYEQYF. Filled out from reference TRBV28 and TRBJ2-7, the complete variable domain reads DVKVTQSSRYLVKRTGEKVFLECVQDMDHENMFWYRQDPGLGLRLIYFSYDVKMKEKGDIPEGYSVSREKKERFSLILESASTNQTSMYLCASSYSSYEQYFGPGTRLTVT.

This clonotype is called medium-sized based on its frequency. This rearrangement joins TRBV29-1 to TRBJ2-7; TCRdb selects TRBD1, and the lack of DNA leaves this call unchecked. CDR1 SQVTM and CDR2 ANQGSEA come from the germline V gene. This CDR3 is 13 amino acids long. The CDR3 here is CSVGDSGPDEQYF.

J is TRBJ2-7 and V is TRBV29-1; TCRdb's D call, TRBD2, is unchecked because there is no DNA. Germline V gene lookup returns CDR1 SQVTM and CDR2 ANQGSEA. The CDR3 sequence is 14 residues long. The CDR3 spells CSVEGVAGDYEQYF.

This clonotype shows up as medium-sized by frequency. The chain employs TRBV21-1 and TRBJ2-7; TCRdb returns TRBD2, unconfirmable since there is no DNA. TRBV21-1 is flagged as a pseudogene. CDR3 length equals 15 residues. The CDR3 loop is CASSKVLPYSYEQYF.

This clonotype is medium-sized by frequency. V usage is TRBV28 and J usage is TRBJ2-2; TCRdb calls TRBD1, which cannot be checked without DNA. CDR1 MDHEN and CDR2 SYDVKM come from the germline V gene. The CDR3 covers 16 residues. CDR3 sequence reads: CASSFDWDRDTGELFF.

This chain joins TRBV6-2 or TRBV6-3 and TRBJ2-1; TCRdb lists TRBD1, though no DNA is available to test this call. The CDR3 covers 16 residues. CDR1 is MNHEY, CDR2 SVGEGT, per germline. CDR3 sequence reads: CASSYPLDRQGNEQFF.

The chain joins TRBV7-9 to TRBJ2-3. The germline V gene encodes CDR1 SEHNR and CDR2 FQNEAQ (reference sequence). The CDR3 extends over 15 amino acids. The CDR3 spells CASSLDLGSTDTQYF.